The sample holds many counts of the clone carrying this T cell receptor beta chain. The data belong to a study of neurological immune-mediated disorders. This CDR3 region has 16 residues. Trimming at V came to 3 bases and at J to 6 bases, leaving 13 bases not matched to a gene. In germline, CDR1 is SGHDT, CDR2 YYEEEE. TCRdb itself ran the 5' RACE reads through MiXCR, one entry per CDR3 protein. The sample includes fewer than 85,000 distinct CDR3 sequences, about 4.5% of them seen just once. The time point: longitudinal time-point 3. The specimen was PBMCs. This chain connects TRBV5-6 to TRBJ1-2; 8 nucleotides line up with TRBD1. The receptor was derived from a woman between 55 and 75 years old with multiple sclerosis. CDR3 nucleotides: TGTGCCAGCAGCTCGAGATTCGACAGGGGTCCGGATGGCTACACCTTC. Encoded protein: CASSSRFDRGPDGYTF. Complete variable domain (other parts from reference TRBV5-6 and TRBJ1-2): DAGVTQSPTHLIKTRGQQVTLRCSPKSGHDTVSWYQQALGQGPQFIFQYYEEEERQRGNFPDRFSGHQFPNYSSELNVNALLLGDSALYLCASSSRFDRGPDGYTFGSGTRLTVV.